What follows is one T cell receptor beta chain and its context. Combining a sample-barcoded 5' primer with a J-beta primer mix, a second PCR ran for 7 to 11 cycles. From the 5' RACE reads, TCRdb called clonotypes with MiXCR, one entry per CDR3 protein. The sample consists of some 1.8 million distinct CDR3 sequences, 35% to 50% of them appearing once. Approximately 9.1 milliliters was the volume of peripheral blood drawn from each donor. The data stem from a study of blood T cells in healthy people across ages. The CDR3 extends over 12 amino acids. Germline V gene sequence: CDR1 SGHRS, CDR2 YFSETQ. The ends were cut back, 6 bases at V and 7 bases at J, with 11 bases in the middle.

Sequencing used blood. The TCR comes from a human donor in good health. The chain joins TRBV5-1 to TRBJ2-1; D gene unclear. CDR3 in amino acids: CASKDAVNEQFF. The CDR3 DNA sequence: TGCGCCAGCAAGGACGCCGTTAATGAGCAGTTCTTC. Full variable domain (missing parts from reference TRBV5-1 and TRBJ2-1): KAGVTQTPRYLIKTRGQQVTLSCSPISGHRSVSWYQQTPGQGLQFLFEYFSETQRNKGNFPGRFSGRQFSNSRSEMNVSTLELGDSALYLCASKDAVNEQFFGPGTRLTVL.